This T cell receptor beta chain was recorded in a study of response to subunit inactivated influenza vaccine. Whole-study results and caveats: Authors suggested few new T cells are recruited by each seasonal influenza vaccination.

The CDR3 is 14 amino acids. The V gene lost 3 bases and the J gene lost 6 bases, with 15 bases spanning the gap. Comments on this clonotype: What it recognizes is unknown.

Each CDR3 protein is one row after TCRdb ran MiXCR on the RT-PCR reads. Among more than 150,000 distinct CDR3 sequences listed, around 8.8% were seen once. The clonotype originates from a man aged 45-65 years who received an inactivated influenza vaccine. This material consisted of non-naive T cells sorted from PBMCs, taken on the day of vaccination. The genes are TRBV12-3 or TRBV12-4 and TRBJ2-7; no clear D gene. Here the CDR3 reads CASSFETATGEQYF. CDR3 nucleotide sequence: TGTGCCAGCAGTTTCGAGACCGCGACCGGCGAGCAGTACTTC.